This TCR beta chain was sequenced during a study of identical twins (dated by TCRdb to the mid-2010s). Turning to the overall study: The study deep-sequenced TCR alpha and beta repertoires from monozygotic twins, unrelated adults of various ages and cord blood to test whether fetal clonotypes persist. Replicate twin experiments were performed at different times using different library preparation protocols to rule out contamination. Results the study describes overall, beyond this receptor: Invariant T cells such as MAIT and iNKT could partly confound zero-insertion analyses, though diverse VJ usage argued against this for most clonotypes. In beta out-of-frame sequences, excess twin sharing was weaker, because having fewer shared sequences lowered the signal-to-noise ratio. Abundant cord blood beta clonotypes had fewer insertions, young adult naive repertoires showed a similar but weaker trend, and memory repertoires showed no such trend. Because the same donors could not be followed over many years, the conclusions relied on cross-sectional statistical analysis. Recombination models systematically underestimated out-of-frame TCR alpha sharing in monozygotic twins but agreed with sharing between unrelated individuals. Compared with coincidental sharing between unrelated individuals, out-of-frame TCR alpha sequences shared between twins showed an excess of sequences with low generation probability.

CDR1 and CDR2, looked up from the germline V gene (reference sequence), are DFQATT and SNEGSKA. The CDR3 holds 17 amino acids from the cysteine to the phenylalanine. Kept here is only the CDR3 DNA, which spans 51 bases and is read in frame from base 1. Ends trimmed: V by 0 bases, J by 0 bases; bases unmatched to a gene: 8. The protocol used for the library was 5' RACE. The instrument was an Illumina HiSeq 2000. Template switching introduced a universal primer binding site; the final cDNA contained a unique molecular identifier, enabling accurate counting of TCR cDNA molecules. First-strand cDNA for TCR alpha and beta chains was synthesized from specific primers in the conserved constant-segment region. To control for contamination, each cDNA library was double barcoded with a SMART-Mk sample barcode plus Illumina barcodes. TruSeq adapter sequences and Illumina sample barcodes were added in two successive PCR steps. TCR alpha and beta cDNA libraries were sequenced on the Illumina HiSeq platform with custom primers. The paper's processing steps were these. MiGEC processed the raw reads to extract unique molecular identifiers, while MiXCR was used to determine the CDR3 positions. For each individual, recombination models were inferred using an EM algorithm with the repgenHMM and IGoR tools. The analysis of shared clonotypes was done with the tcR package in R, with sharing normalized by the product of cloneset sizes. To study raw recombination free of thymic and clonal selection effects, out-of-frame nonproductive sequences were analyzed. The raw public data were reprocessed by TCRdb itself: fastp quality trimming at Q25, MiXCR clonotype calling, in-frame beta chains only. All rows with the same CDR3 protein become a single entry with the most common DNA and genes. For this entry, the V and J calls and clone size follow TCRdb and not the study's own pipeline. The sample table holds roughly 1.6 million distinct CDR3 sequences, of which about 31% were seen once. About 0.27% of the sample is taken by the ten largest.

This clonotype was recorded at least ten times. There is no known antigen for this receptor. No quality values exist for individual bases; no much larger clone is one base distant. Every donor in the study was a healthy Caucasian. The chain uses TRBV20-1 and TRBJ2-1; 7 central bases correspond to TRBD2. Sequencing used cord blood. This clonotype originated in a newborn girl in good health. CDR3 protein: CSARDLSGRGSYNEQFF. Read as DNA, the sequence is TGCAGTGCTAGAGATCTTAGTGGGAGGGGCTCCTACAATGAGCAGTTCTTC.